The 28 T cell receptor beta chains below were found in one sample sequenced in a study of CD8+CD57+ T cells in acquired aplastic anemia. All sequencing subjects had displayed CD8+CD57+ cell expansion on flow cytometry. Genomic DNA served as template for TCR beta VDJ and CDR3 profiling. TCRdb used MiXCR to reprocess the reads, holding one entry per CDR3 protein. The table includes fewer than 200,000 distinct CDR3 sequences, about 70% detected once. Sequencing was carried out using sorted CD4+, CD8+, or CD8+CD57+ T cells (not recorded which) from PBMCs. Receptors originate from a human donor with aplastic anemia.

CDR3 amino acids: CASTVSIGHSSYEQYF. In nucleotides, the CDR3 is TGTGCCAGCACTGTCTCGATTGGACACTCCTCCTACGAGCAGTACTTC. The chain couples TRBV2 to TRBJ2-7; D is possibly TRBD1 (5 bases). This CDR3 has 16 amino acids. Germline V lookup: CDR1 SNHLY, CDR2 FYNNEI. Trimming took off 7 bases at V and 0 bases at J, with 19 bases between the two ends.

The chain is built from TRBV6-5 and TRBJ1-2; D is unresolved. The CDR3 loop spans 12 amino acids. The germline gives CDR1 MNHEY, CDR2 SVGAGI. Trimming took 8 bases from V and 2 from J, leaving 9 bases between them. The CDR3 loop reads CASASGNYGYTF. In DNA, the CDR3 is TGTGCCAGCGCCAGCGGGAACTATGGCTACACCTTC.

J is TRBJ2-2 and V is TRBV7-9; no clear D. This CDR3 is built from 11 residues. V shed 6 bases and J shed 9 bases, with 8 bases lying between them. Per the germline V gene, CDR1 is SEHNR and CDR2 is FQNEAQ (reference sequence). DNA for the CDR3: TGTGCCAGCAGGGAAAGCCGGGAGCTGTTTTTT. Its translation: CASRESRELFF.

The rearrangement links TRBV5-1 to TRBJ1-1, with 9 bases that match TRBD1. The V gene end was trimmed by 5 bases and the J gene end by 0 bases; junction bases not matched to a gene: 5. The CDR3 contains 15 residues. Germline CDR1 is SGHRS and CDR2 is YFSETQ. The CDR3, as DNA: TGCGCCAGCAGATTCACAGGGGGCTTGAACACTGAAGCTTTCTTT. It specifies CASRFTGGLNTEAFF. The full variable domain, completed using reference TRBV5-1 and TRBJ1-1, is KAGVTQTPRYLIKTRGQQVTLSCSPISGHRSVSWYQQTPGQGLQFLFEYFSETQRNKGNFPGRFSGRQFSNSRSEMNVSTLELGDSALYLCASRFTGGLNTEAFFGQGTRLTVV.

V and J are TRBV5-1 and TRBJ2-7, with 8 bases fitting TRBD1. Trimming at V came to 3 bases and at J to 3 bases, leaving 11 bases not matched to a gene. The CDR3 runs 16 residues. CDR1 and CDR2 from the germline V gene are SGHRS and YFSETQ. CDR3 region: CASSSIGDRTYYEQYF. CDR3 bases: TGCGCCAGCAGCTCCATCGGGGACAGGACCTACTACGAGCAGTACTTC.

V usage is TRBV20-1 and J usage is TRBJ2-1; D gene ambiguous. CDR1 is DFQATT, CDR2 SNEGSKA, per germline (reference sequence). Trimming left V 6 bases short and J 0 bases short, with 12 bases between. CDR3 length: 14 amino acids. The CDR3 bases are TGCAGTGCCCTATCCTTGTACTCCTACAATGAGCAGTTCTTC. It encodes CSALSLYSYNEQFF.

The CDR3 loop is CASSPRRGKKDYTGELFF. The CDR3 DNA reads as TGTGCCAGCAGTCCCCGAAGAGGGAAGAAGGACTACACCGGGGAGCTGTTTTTT. The genes are TRBV12-3 or TRBV12-4 and TRBJ2-2; tentative D call: TRBD2 (5 bases). The V gene lost 5 bases and the J gene lost 3 bases, with 22 bases spanning the gap. This CDR3 spans 18 amino acids.

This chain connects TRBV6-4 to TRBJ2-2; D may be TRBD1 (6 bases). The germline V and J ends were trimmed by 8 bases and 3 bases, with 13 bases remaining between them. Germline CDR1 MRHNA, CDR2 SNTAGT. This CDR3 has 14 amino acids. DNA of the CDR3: TGTGCCAGCGGCGCAGGGGCGGACACCGGGGAGCTGTTTTTT. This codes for CASGAGADTGELFF.

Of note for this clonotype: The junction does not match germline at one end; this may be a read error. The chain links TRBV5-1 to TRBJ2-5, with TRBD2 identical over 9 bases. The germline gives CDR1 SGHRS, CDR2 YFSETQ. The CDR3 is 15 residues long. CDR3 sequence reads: CASSLLGTSMETQYF. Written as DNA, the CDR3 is TGTGCCAGCAGCTTGCTGGGGACTAGCATGGAGACCCAGTACTTC. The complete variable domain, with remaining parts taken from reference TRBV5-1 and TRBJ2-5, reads KAGVTQTPRYLIKTRGQQVTLSCSPISGHRSVSWYQQTPGQGLQFLFEYFSETQRNKGNFPGRFSGRQFSNSRSEMNVSTLELGDSALYLCASSLLGTSMETQYFGPGTRLLVL.

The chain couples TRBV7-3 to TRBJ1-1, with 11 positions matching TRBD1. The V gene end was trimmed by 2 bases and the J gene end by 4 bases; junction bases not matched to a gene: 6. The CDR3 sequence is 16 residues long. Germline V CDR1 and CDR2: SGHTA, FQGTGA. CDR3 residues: CASSLWTGGHSTEAFF. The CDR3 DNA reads TGTGCCAGCAGCTTATGGACAGGGGGCCATAGCACTGAAGCTTTCTTT. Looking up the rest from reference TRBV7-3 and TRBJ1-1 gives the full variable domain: GAGVSQTPSNKVTEKGKYVELRCDPISGHTALYWYRQSLGQGPEFLIYFQGTGAADDSGLPNDRFFAVRPEGSVSTLKIQRTERGDSAVYLCASSLWTGGHSTEAFFGQGTRLTVV.

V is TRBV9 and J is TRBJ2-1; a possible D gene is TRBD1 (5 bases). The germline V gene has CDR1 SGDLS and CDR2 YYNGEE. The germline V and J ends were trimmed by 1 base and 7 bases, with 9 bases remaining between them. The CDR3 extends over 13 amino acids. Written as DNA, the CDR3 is TGTGCCAGCAGCGTACAGGGTAGAAATGAGCAGTTCTTC. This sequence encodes CASSVQGRNEQFF. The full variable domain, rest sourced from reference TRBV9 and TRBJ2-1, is DSGVTQTPKHLITATGQRVTLRCSPRSGDLSVYWYQQSLDQGLQFLIQYYNGEERAKGNILERFSAQQFPDLHSELNLSSLELGDSALYFCASSVQGRNEQFFGPGTRLTVL.

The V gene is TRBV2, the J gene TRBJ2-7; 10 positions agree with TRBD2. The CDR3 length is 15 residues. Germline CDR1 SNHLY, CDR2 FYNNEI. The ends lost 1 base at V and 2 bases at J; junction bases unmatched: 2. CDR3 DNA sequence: TGTGCCAGCAGTGAAGTCGGGACTAGCGCCTACGAGCAGTACTTC. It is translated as CASSEVGTSAYEQYF. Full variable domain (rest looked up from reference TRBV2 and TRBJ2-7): EPEVTQTPSHQVTQMGQEVILRCVPISNHLYFYWYRQILGQKVEFLVSFYNNEISEKSEIFDDQFSVERPDGSNFTLKIRSTKLEDSAMYFCASSEVGTSAYEQYFGPGTRLTVT.

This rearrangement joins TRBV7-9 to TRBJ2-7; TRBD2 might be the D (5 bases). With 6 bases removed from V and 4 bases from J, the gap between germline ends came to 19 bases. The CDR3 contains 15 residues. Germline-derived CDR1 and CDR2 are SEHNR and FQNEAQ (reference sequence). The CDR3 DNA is TGTGCCAGCAGTCGAATTGATGGACTTGGTTACGAGCAGTACTTC. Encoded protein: CASSRIDGLGYEQYF. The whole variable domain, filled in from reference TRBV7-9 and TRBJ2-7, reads DTGVSQNPRHKITKRGQNVTFRCDPISEHNRLYWYRQTLGQGPEFLTYFQNEAQLEKSRLLSDRFSAERPKGSFSTLEIQRTEQGDSAMYLCASSRIDGLGYEQYFGPGTRLTVT.

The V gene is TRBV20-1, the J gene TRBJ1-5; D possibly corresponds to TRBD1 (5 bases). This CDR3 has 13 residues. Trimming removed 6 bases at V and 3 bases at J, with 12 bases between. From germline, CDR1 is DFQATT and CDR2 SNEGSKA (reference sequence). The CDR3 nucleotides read TGCAGTGCCACCGGGACTGTCAATCAGCCCCAGCATTTT. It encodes CSATGTVNQPQHF.

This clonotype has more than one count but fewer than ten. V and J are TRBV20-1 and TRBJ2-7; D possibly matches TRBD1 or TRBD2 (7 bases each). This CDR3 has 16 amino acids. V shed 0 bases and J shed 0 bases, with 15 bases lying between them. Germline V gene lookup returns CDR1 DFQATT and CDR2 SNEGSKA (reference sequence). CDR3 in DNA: TGCAGTGCTAGAGATTCAGGGGGGGCGAGCTCCTACGAGCAGTACTTC. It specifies CSARDSGGASSYEQYF.

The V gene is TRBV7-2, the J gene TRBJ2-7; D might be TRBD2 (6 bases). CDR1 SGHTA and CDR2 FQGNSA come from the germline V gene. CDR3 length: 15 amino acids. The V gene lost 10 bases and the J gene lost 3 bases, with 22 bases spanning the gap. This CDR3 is CATHLFAGRNYEQYF. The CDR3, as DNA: TGTGCCACACACCTTTTTGCGGGGCGAAACTACGAGCAGTACTTC.

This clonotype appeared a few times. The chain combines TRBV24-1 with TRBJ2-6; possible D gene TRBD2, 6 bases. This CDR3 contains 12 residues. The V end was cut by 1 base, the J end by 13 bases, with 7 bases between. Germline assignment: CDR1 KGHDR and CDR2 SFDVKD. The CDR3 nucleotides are TGTGCCACCAGTGATTTTGGAGGGGTCCTGACTTTC. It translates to CATSDFGGVLTF.

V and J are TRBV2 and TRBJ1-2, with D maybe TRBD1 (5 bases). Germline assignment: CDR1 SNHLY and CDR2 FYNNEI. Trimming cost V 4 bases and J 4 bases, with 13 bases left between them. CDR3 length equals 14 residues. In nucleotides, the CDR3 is TGTGCCAGCAGTGTTTGGGGACGCTTCTATGGCTACACCTTC. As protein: CASSVWGRFYGYTF.

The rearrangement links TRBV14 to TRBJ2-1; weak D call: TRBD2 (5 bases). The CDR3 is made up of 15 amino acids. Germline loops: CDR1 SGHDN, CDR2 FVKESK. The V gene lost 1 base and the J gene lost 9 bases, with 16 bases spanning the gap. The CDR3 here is CASSQASGGGSEQFF. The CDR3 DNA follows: TGTGCCAGCAGCCAAGCTTCCGGAGGAGGTAGTGAGCAGTTCTTC.

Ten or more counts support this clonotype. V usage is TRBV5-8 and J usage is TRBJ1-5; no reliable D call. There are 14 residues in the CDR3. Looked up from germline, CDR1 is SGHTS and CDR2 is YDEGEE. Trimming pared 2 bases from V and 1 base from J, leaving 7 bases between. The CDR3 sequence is CASSFHNSNQPQHF. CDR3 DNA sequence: TGTGCCAGCAGCTTCCATAACAGCAATCAGCCCCAGCATTTT.

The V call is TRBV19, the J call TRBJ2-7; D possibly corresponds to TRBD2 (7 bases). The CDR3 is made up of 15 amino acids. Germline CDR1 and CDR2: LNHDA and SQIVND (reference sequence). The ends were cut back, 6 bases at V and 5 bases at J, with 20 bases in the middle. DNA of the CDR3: TGTGCCAGTAGCCGCCAGAGCCGGGGGGCCCACGAGCAGTACTTC. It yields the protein CASSRQSRGAHEQYF.

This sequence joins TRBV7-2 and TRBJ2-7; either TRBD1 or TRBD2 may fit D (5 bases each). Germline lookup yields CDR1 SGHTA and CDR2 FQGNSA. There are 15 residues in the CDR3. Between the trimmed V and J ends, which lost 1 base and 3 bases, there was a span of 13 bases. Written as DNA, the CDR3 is TGTGCCAGCAGCTTAGGAGGGGCAGGGAACTACGAGCAGTACTTC. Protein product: CASSLGGAGNYEQYF.

CDR3 nucleotides: TGTGCCAGCTCTCCCATAGGGGGAACTAATCAGCCCCAGCATTTT. Translation gives CASSPIGGTNQPQHF. The chain is built from TRBV12-3 or TRBV12-4 and TRBJ1-5, with D tentatively TRBD1 (6 bases). The CDR3 consists of 15 residues. Trimming shortened V by 8 bases and J by 4 bases, and 18 bases separated the two germline ends.

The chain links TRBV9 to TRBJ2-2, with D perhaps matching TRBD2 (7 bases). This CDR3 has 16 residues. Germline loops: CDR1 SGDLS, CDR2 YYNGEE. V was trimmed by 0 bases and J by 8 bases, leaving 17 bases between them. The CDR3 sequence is CASSVARGAGTGELFF. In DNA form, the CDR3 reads TGTGCCAGCAGCGTAGCTCGGGGGGCCGGCACTGGGGAGCTGTTTTTT.

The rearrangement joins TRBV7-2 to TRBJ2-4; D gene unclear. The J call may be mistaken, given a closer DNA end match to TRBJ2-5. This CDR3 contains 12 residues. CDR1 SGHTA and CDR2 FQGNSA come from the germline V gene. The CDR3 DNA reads TGTGCCAGCAGCTTATCTCGCGAGACCCAGTACTTC. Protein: CASSLSRETQYF.

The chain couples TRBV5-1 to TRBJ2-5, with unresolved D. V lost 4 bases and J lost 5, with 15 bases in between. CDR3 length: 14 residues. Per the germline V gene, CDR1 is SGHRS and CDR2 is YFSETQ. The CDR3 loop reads CASSVSGSHETQYF. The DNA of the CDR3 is TGCGCCAGCAGCGTATCCGGGTCCCACGAGACCCAGTACTTC. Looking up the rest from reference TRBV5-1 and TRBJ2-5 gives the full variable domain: KAGVTQTPRYLIKTRGQQVTLSCSPISGHRSVSWYQQTPGQGLQFLFEYFSETQRNKGNFPGRFSGRQFSNSRSEMNVSTLELGDSALYLCASSVSGSHETQYFGPGTRLLVL.

The CDR3 DNA sequence: TGTGCCACCAACCCGACAGGGGGCTATGGCTACACCTTC. Residues: CATNPTGGYGYTF. The rearrangement joins TRBV12-3 or TRBV12-4 to TRBJ1-2; the match to TRBD1 covers 9 bases. The CDR3 is made up of 13 amino acids. V gave up 10 bases and J gave up 4 bases; unmatched junction bases: 7.

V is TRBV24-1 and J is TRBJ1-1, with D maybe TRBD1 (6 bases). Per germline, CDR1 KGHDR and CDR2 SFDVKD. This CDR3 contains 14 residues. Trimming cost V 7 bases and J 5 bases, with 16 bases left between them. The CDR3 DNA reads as TGTGCCACCAGCAGGGGCCCATGGGAGACTGAAGCTTTCTTT. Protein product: CATSRGPWETEAFF.